A selection of T cell receptor beta chains follows, all from one sample in a study of T cell changes during pregnancy in multiple sclerosis. Method: immunoSEQ multiplex PCR; TCRdb's copy keeps in-frame clones and lacks some. This table has about 40,000 clones, approximately 92% appearing once. The sequencing here drew on CD4+ T cells from peripheral blood mononuclear cells, taken in the third trimester of pregnancy. These receptors were taken from a female donor with multiple sclerosis, enrolled in a pregnancy study. The CDR3 runs from the conserved cysteine through the conserved F or W. The order of the fields is V gene, J gene, D gene, clone size, CDR3 protein, CDR3 DNA. The D gene is left open where the match is weak. Where a row states a size, it is once, few, many or the class of an expanded clone; other rows omit it.

>TRBV28|TRBJ1-4|NA|few
CASRGSGEKLFF
TGTGCCAGCAGGGGTTCGGGTGAAAAACTGTTTTTT
>TRBV19|TRBJ1-2|TRBD1|NA
CASRTQGNYGYTF
TGTGCCAGTAGAACACAGGGGAACTATGGCTACACCTTC
>TRBV7-2|TRBJ2-3|TRBD2|NA
CASSLTSVITDTQYF
TGTGCCAGCAGCTTAACTAGCGTGATCACAGATACGCAGTATTTT
>TRBV13|TRBJ2-5|NA|NA
CASSGRLGTQYF
TGTGCCAGCAGCGGGAGATTGGGGACCCAGTACTTC
>TRBV4-1|TRBJ1-1|TRBD1|NA
CASSPSAGTGGRRTEAFF
TGCGCCAGCAGCCCTTCGGCCGGGACAGGGGGCCGTAGGACTGAAGCTTTCTTT
>TRBV19|TRBJ2-7|TRBD1|NA
CASSIVAGQGHYEQYF
TGTGCCAGTAGTATAGTTGCGGGACAGGGGCACTACGAGCAGTACTTC
>TRBV19|TRBJ2-3|TRBD1|NA
CASRNRGQGATDTQYF
TGTGCCAGTAGGAACCGTGGACAGGGGGCTACAGATACGCAGTATTTT
>TRBV29-1|TRBJ2-1|TRBD1|NA
CSARGQGNEQFF
TGCAGCGCCCGAGGACAGGGCAATGAGCAGTTCTTC
>TRBV6-5|TRBJ2-2|TRBD1|NA
CASKDRVAGELFF
TGTGCCAGCAAAGACAGGGTGGCCGGGGAGCTGTTTTTT
>TRBV28|TRBJ2-7|NA|NA
CASSRGGGWSSYEQYF
TGTGCCAGCAGCCGGGGCGGAGGGTGGAGCTCCTACGAGCAGTACTTC
>TRBV5-1|TRBJ2-5|NA|NA
CASSFRGGKETQYF
TGCGCCAGCAGCTTCAGGGGCGGAAAGGAGACCCAGTACTTC
>TRBV5-5|TRBJ2-3|TRBD1|NA
CASSSGTGLSTDTQYF
TGTGCCAGCAGCTCCGGGACAGGGCTTTCCACAGATACGCAGTATTTT
>TRBV29-1|TRBJ1-1|NA|NA
CSVNDRNTEAFF
TGCAGCGTTAATGACAGGAACACTGAAGCTTTCTTT
>TRBV27|TRBJ2-2|TRBD2|NA
CASSVAGVVTGELFF
TGTGCCAGCAGTGTAGCGGGAGTGGTCACCGGGGAGCTGTTTTTT
>TRBV7-2|TRBJ1-3|TRBD1|NA
CASSPGTGASSGNTIYF
TGTGCCAGCAGCCCCGGGACAGGGGCCTCGTCTGGAAACACCATATATTTT
>TRBV28|TRBJ2-1|NA|few
CASSSIFDEQFF
TGTGCCAGCAGTTCTATTTTCGATGAGCAGTTCTTC
>TRBV9|TRBJ2-1|NA|NA
CASSVTSSRGEQFF
TGTGCCAGCAGCGTAACAAGCTCGCGGGGTGAGCAGTTCTTC
>TRBV5-5|TRBJ2-2|TRBD1|NA
CASSLGLGGRTNTGELFF
TGTGCCAGCAGCTTGGGATTAGGGGGCAGGACGAACACCGGGGAGCTGTTTTTT
>TRBV4-1|TRBJ2-7|NA|NA
CASSRNGAYEQYF
TGCGCCAGCAGCCGTAACGGTGCCTACGAGCAGTACTTC
>TRBV6-4|TRBJ2-7|NA|NA
CASSRERGTEQYF
TGTGCCAGCAGTCGGGAGAGGGGTACCGAGCAGTACTTC
>TRBV2|TRBJ2-3|TRBD2|NA
CASRRLAGGSTDTQYF
TGTGCCAGCAGGCGACTAGCGGGAGGTAGCACAGATACGCAGTATTTT
>TRBV13|TRBJ2-7|TRBD1|NA
CASSLGQGRAEQYF
TGTGCCAGCAGCCTGGGACAGGGTAGGGCCGAGCAGTACTTC
>TRBV5-5|TRBJ1-2|TRBD1|NA
CASSLDRVNYGYTF
TGTGCCAGCAGCTTAGACAGGGTTAACTATGGCTACACCTTC